Listed below are T cell receptor beta chains from one sample, sequenced in a study of beta chain features in type 1 diabetes. Measured with immunoSEQ multiplex PCR; TCRdb has only the in-frame clones, and not every one. The table lists a few hundred thousand clones, 11% of them singletons. Sequenced material: naive CD4+ T cells from blood. The source is a young man with type 1 diabetes. Each CDR3 is given with its conserved first and last residue. The order of the fields is V gene, J gene, CDR3 length, D gene, clone size, CDR3 protein, CDR3 DNA. The D gene is left open where the match is weak. Size tells how often a clone was seen (once, few, many) or the class of an expanded clone, and some rows leave it out.

TRBV29-1,TRBJ2-6,15,-,few,CSVSIGRAGANVLTF,TGCAGCGTGTCTATTGGCAGGGCTGGGGCCAACGTCCTGACTTTC
TRBV2,TRBJ2-5,14,-,few,CASSETEFQETQYF,TGTGCCAGCAGTGAAACCGAGTTCCAAGAGACCCAGTACTTC
TRBV7-9,TRBJ2-2,17,-,-,CASSLLGGGANTGELFF,TGTGCCAGCAGCCTACTCGGCGGGGGCGCGAACACCGGGGAGCTGTTTTTT
TRBV19,TRBJ2-7,14,-,few,CASSRTDWDGEQYF,TGTGCCAGTAGTAGGACAGATTGGGACGGCGAGCAGTACTTC
TRBV7-6,TRBJ1-1,15,-,-,CASSRIGQQNTEAFF,TGTGCCAGCAGCCGAATTGGACAGCAGAACACTGAAGCTTTCTTT
TRBV5-1,TRBJ2-5,14,-,few,CASSYHRAQETQYF,TGCGCCAGCAGCTACCACAGGGCGCAAGAGACCCAGTACTTC
TRBV5-4,TRBJ2-7,15,-,few,CASSLGGSGGNEQYF,TGTGCCAGCAGCTTGGGTGGTAGCGGTGGGAACGAGCAGTACTTC
TRBV25-1,TRBJ1-2,15,TRBD1,few,CASRSGTGSNYGYTF,TGTGCCAGCAGGTCCGGGACAGGCTCTAACTATGGCTACACCTTC
TRBV5-1,TRBJ1-1,15,TRBD1,-,CASSLATGRNTEAFF,TGCGCCAGCAGCTTGGCGACAGGGAGGAACACTGAAGCTTTCTTT
TRBV28,TRBJ2-1,15,TRBD2,-,CASSSPASGRNEQFF,TGTGCCAGCAGTTCCCCCGCTAGCGGGAGGAATGAGCAGTTCTTC
TRBV7-3,TRBJ1-6,14,-,-,CASSPGQYNSPLHF,TGTGCCAGCAGCCCAGGACAGTATAATTCACCCCTCCACTTT
TRBV28,TRBJ1-2,11,-,few,CASRSNRIGTF,TGTGCCAGCAGATCTAACAGGATCGGGACCTTC
TRBV30,TRBJ1-6,12,-,-,CAYRAQGSPLHF,TGTGCCTACCGGGCCCAGGGTTCACCCCTCCACTTT
TRBV5-1,TRBJ2-5,11,-,-,CASSLQETQYF,TGCGCCAGCAGCCTCCAAGAGACCCAGTACTTC
TRBV4-2,TRBJ2-2,12,-,-,CASSQGEGELFF,TGTGCCAGCAGCCAAGGGGAGGGGGAGCTGTTTTTT
TRBV5-4,TRBJ1-1,14,-,few,CASSFLAGNTEAFF,TGTGCCAGCAGCTTTCTGGCTGGGAACACTGAAGCTTTCTTT
TRBV2,TRBJ2-1,11,-,-,CASMLEGEQFF,TGTGCCAGCATGCTGGAGGGCGAGCAGTTCTTC
TRBV19,TRBJ1-1,16,TRBD1,-,CASSGPQGQGDTEAFF,TGTGCCAGTAGTGGACCTCAAGGACAGGGAGATACTGAAGCTTTCTTT
TRBV5-6,TRBJ1-2,12,-,few,CASSYRNYGYTF,TGTGCCAGCAGTTACAGGAACTATGGCTACACCTTC
TRBV6-6,TRBJ1-5,14,-,few,CASSLRWGRQPQHF,TGTGCCAGCAGTCTTAGATGGGGGAGGCAGCCCCAGCATTTT
TRBV7-9,TRBJ2-1,14,-,few,CASSLDPGYNEQFF,TGTGCCAGCAGCTTAGACCCGGGCTACAATGAGCAGTTCTTC
TRBV6-1,TRBJ1-4,14,TRBD1,few,CASSFQGVNEKLFF,TGTGCCAGCAGCTTCCAGGGGGTAAATGAAAAACTGTTTTTT
TRBV4-2,TRBJ2-3,16,TRBD2,-,CASSQERVGRADTQYF,TGTGCCAGCAGCCAAGAAAGGGTGGGGAGGGCAGATACGCAGTATTTT
TRBV15,TRBJ2-5,14,TRBD1,-,CATSSRQGLETQYF,TGTGCCACCAGCAGCCGACAGGGCCTGGAGACCCAGTACTTC
TRBV9,TRBJ1-6,15,-,-,CASTPGSSYNSPLHF,TGTGCCAGCACTCCGGGGAGCTCCTATAATTCACCCCTCCACTTT
TRBV15,TRBJ1-6,14,-,few,CATSRGEVDSPLHF,TGTGCCACCAGCAGGGGGGAGGTTGATTCACCCCTCCACTTT
TRBV14,TRBJ2-2,15,-,few,CASSGPGTNTGELFF,TGTGCCAGCAGCGGACCTGGGACAAACACCGGGGAGCTGTTTTTT
TRBV7-3,TRBJ2-3,14,-,-,CASSLMGGADTQYF,TGTGCCAGCAGCTTAATGGGGGGGGCCGATACGCAGTATTTT
TRBV19,TRBJ2-7,15,TRBD1,few,CASRPGTGSSYEQYF,TGTGCCAGTAGGCCCGGGACAGGGTCGTCCTACGAGCAGTACTTC
TRBV7-2,TRBJ2-1,15,TRBD2,few,CASSPGLAGYNEQFF,TGTGCCAGCAGCCCAGGACTAGCGGGCTACAATGAGCAGTTCTTC
TRBV11-2,TRBJ2-7,15,-,-,CASSSRRGDSYEQYF,TGTGCCAGCAGCTCCAGACGGGGTGATTCCTACGAGCAGTACTTC
TRBV5-1,TRBJ1-2,15,TRBD1,-,CASSLGDRGLYGYTF,TGCGCCAGCAGCTTGGGGGACAGGGGGCTCTATGGCTACACCTTC
TRBV11-2,TRBJ2-3,16,-,once,CASSTRDWGRTDTQYF,TGTGCCAGCAGCACCCGGGACTGGGGCCGCACAGATACGCAGTATTTT
TRBV29-1,TRBJ1-1,13,-,-,CSVGAGQNTEAFF,TGCAGCGTTGGAGCAGGACAGAACACTGAAGCTTTCTTT
TRBV29-1,TRBJ1-1,15,-,few,CSVERQGLMNTEAFF,TGCAGCGTTGAAAGGCAGGGCTTGATGAACACTGAAGCTTTCTTT
TRBV9,TRBJ1-5,15,-,-,CASSGTVDNNQPQHF,TGTGCCAGCAGCGGGACAGTCGATAACAATCAGCCCCAGCATTTT
TRBV6-5,TRBJ1-1,12,-,-,CASSYSRTEAFF,TGTGCCAGCAGTTACTCGAGAACTGAAGCTTTCTTT
TRBV28,TRBJ2-7,15,TRBD1,few,CASSSGTAYSYEQYF,TGTGCCAGCAGTTCTGGGACAGCATACTCCTACGAGCAGTACTTC
TRBV7-2,TRBJ2-1,15,-,few,CASSPYAGGGNEQFF,TGTGCCAGCAGCCCCTATGCCGGCGGAGGGAATGAGCAGTTCTTC
TRBV7-3,TRBJ2-1,16,-,few,CASSLAGSPSYNEQFF,TGTGCCAGCAGCTTAGCAGGGTCCCCCTCCTACAATGAGCAGTTCTTC
TRBV5-1,TRBJ1-4,18,-,few,CASSSRSGSAATNEKLFF,TGCGCCAGCAGCTCTAGATCAGGGTCTGCGGCAACTAATGAAAAACTGTTTTTT
TRBV6-6,TRBJ2-1,16,TRBD2,few,CASSRRLSGGVWEQFF,TGTGCCAGCAGTCGCAGGCTTAGCGGGGGGGTGTGGGAGCAGTTCTTC
TRBV30,TRBJ1-6,15,TRBD1,few,CAWSPGQGIDSPLHF,TGTGCCTGGAGTCCGGGACAGGGGATTGATTCACCCCTCCACTTT
TRBV5-6,TRBJ2-6,13,-,few,CASGNLGANVLTF,TGTGCCAGCGGCAATTTGGGGGCCAACGTCCTGACTTTC
TRBV29-1,TRBJ2-3,15,TRBD1,few,CSARGGQGRADTQYF,TGCAGCGCTCGAGGCGGACAGGGGCGAGCAGATACGCAGTATTTT
TRBV7-9,TRBJ2-7,13,TRBD2,-,CASSFWGGSEQYF,TGTGCCAGCAGCTTTTGGGGGGGTAGCGAGCAGTACTTC
TRBV5-6,TRBJ2-5,15,-,-,CASSPPGLLLETQYF,TGTGCCAGCAGTCCTCCGGGACTGTTATTAGAGACCCAGTACTTC
TRBV28,TRBJ2-2,13,-,-,CASSLRNTGELFF,TGTGCCAGCAGTTTACGGAACACCGGGGAGCTGTTTTTT
TRBV28,TRBJ1-1,14,TRBD1,few,CASRSGQGDTEAFF,TGTGCCAGCAGGTCGGGACAGGGGGACACTGAAGCTTTCTTT
TRBV18,TRBJ2-7,14,-,few,CASSLSGDSYEQYF,TGTGCCAGCTCTCTATCAGGGGACTCCTACGAGCAGTACTTC
TRBV7-3,TRBJ1-2,14,-,-,CASASGGSVYGYTF,TGTGCCAGCGCAAGCGGGGGTAGCGTCTATGGCTACACCTTC
TRBV4-2,TRBJ1-5,16,TRBD1,-,CASSGSGTGGLQPQHF,TGTGCCAGCAGCGGCTCCGGGACAGGGGGCTTGCAGCCCCAGCATTTT
TRBV29-1,TRBJ2-5,14,-,few,CGTGGLGGEETQYF,TGCGGCACAGGAGGGTTGGGTGGCGAGGAGACCCAGTACTTC
TRBV15,TRBJ2-1,16,TRBD2,-,CATSPGGTSGRSLQFF,TGTGCCACCAGCCCCGGAGGGACTAGCGGGCGGTCTCTGCAGTTCTTC
TRBV5-6,TRBJ2-1,11,-,few,CASSRLVVQFF,TGTGCCAGCAGCCGACTGGTTGTACAGTTCTTC
TRBV19,TRBJ1-1,14,TRBD1,-,CASHDRDWNTEAFF,TGTGCCAGCCATGACAGGGACTGGAACACTGAAGCTTTCTTT
TRBV4-2,TRBJ2-2,18,TRBD2,-,CASSQDRRSGVRTGELFF,TGTGCCAGCAGCCAAGATCGGCGCAGCGGGGTTCGCACCGGGGAGCTGTTTTTT
TRBV27,TRBJ1-6,15,-,few,CASSLSGQSYSPLHF,TGTGCCAGCAGTTTATCGGGGCAGTCGTATTCACCCCTCCACTTT
TRBV7-9,TRBJ2-3,13,-,-,CASSFSGPDTQYF,TGTGCCAGCAGCTTCTCTGGGCCAGATACGCAGTATTTT